The T cell receptor beta chain under discussion was sequenced for a study of T cells in localized non-small cell lung cancer. Findings and caveats of the study: Among the top 100 tumor clones, a median about 57 appeared in adjacent lung. The study found T cell clonality highest in uninvolved adjacent lung, above tumor. Sequencing was restricted to one tumor region; therefore, heterogeneity remains possible.

Looked up from germline, CDR1 is SGHRS and CDR2 is YFSETQ. CDR3 length: 15 residues. V lost 0 bases to trimming and J lost 2 bases, with 9 bases between them. About this clone itself: Its antigen is undetermined.

The method was immunoSEQ multiplex PCR; TCRdb's version includes in-frame clones alone and lacks a portion of them. The sample records 70,000 to 95,000 clones, just over 90% being singletons. Source: PBMCs, taken before any cancer treatment. The TCR was taken from a woman aged 35-70 years with stage II squamous cell lung carcinoma. The chain joins TRBV5-1 to TRBJ1-3; D perhaps matches TRBD1 (6 bases). CDR3 nucleotide sequence: TGCGCCAGCAGCTTGGGGGGGCTAGCTGGAAACACCATATATTTT. This sequence encodes CASSLGGLAGNTIYF.